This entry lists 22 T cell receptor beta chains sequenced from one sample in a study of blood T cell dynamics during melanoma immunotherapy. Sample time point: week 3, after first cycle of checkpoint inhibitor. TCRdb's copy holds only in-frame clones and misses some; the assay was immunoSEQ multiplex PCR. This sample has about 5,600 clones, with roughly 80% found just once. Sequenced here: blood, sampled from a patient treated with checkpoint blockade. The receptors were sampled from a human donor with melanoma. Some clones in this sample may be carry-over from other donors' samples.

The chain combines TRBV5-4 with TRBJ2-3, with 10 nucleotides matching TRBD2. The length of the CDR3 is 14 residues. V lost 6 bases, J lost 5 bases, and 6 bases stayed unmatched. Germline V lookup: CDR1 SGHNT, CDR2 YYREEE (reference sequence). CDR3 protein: CASTVGLAEDTQYF. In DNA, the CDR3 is TGTGCCAGCACCGTCGGACTAGCGGAAGATACGCAGTATTTT.

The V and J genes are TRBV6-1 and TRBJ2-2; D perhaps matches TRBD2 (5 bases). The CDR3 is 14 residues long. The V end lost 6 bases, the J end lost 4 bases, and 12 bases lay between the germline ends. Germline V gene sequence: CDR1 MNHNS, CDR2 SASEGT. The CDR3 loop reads CASSDARATGELFF. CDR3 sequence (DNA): TGTGCCAGCAGCGACGCGCGGGCCACCGGGGAGCTGTTTTTT.

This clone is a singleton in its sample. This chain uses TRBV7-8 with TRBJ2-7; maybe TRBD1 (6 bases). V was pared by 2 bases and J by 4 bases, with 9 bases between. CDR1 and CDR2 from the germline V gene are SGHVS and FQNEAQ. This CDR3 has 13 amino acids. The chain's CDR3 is CASSLKQGYEQYF. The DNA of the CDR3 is TGTGCCAGCAGCTTAAAACAGGGTTACGAGCAGTACTTC.

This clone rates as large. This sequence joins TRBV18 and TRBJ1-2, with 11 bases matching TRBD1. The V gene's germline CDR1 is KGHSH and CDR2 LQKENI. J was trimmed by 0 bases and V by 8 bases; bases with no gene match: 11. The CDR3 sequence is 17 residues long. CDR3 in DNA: TGTGCCAGCCTCCTGATTGGGACAGGGGGTACTAACTATGGCTACACCTTC. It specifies CASLLIGTGGTNYGYTF.

CDR3 sequence reads: CASSAYRGRTDTQYF. CDR3 coding DNA: TGTGCCAGCAGTGCATACAGGGGGCGTACAGATACGCAGTATTTT. The V and J genes are TRBV28 and TRBJ2-3; 9 bases are a match to TRBD1. Germline V gene lookup returns CDR1 MDHEN and CDR2 SYDVKM. The CDR3 contains 15 residues. J gave up 3 bases and V 5 bases, and 6 bases lay outside the gene matches.

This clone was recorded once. The CDR3 DNA reads TGTGCCAGTACGTTCGCAGGCATCCTTTCTGGAAACACCATATATTTT. Protein product: CASTFAGILSGNTIYF. The chain is built from TRBV19 and TRBJ1-3; D remains ambiguous. Trimming stripped 7 bases from V and 1 base from J, with 17 bases between. In germline, CDR1 is LNHDA, CDR2 SQIVND (reference sequence). The CDR3 runs 16 residues.

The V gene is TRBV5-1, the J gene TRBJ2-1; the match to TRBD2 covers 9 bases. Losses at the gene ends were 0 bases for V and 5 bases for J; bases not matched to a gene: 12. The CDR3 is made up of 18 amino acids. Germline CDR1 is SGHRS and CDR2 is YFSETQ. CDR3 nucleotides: TGCGCCAGCAGCTTGGCCGGGACTAGCTTTGCTGACCACAATGAGCAGTTCTTC. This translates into CASSLAGTSFADHNEQFF. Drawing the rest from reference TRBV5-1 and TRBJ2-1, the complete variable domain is KAGVTQTPRYLIKTRGQQVTLSCSPISGHRSVSWYQQTPGQGLQFLFEYFSETQRNKGNFPGRFSGRQFSNSRSEMNVSTLELGDSALYLCASSLAGTSFADHNEQFFGPGTRLTVL.

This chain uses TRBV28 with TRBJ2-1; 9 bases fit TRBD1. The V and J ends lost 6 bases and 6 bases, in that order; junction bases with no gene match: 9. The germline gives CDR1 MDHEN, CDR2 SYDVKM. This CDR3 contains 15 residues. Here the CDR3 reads CASRAGTGRLNEQFF. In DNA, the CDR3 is TGTGCCAGCAGAGCCGGGACAGGGCGCCTCAATGAGCAGTTCTTC.

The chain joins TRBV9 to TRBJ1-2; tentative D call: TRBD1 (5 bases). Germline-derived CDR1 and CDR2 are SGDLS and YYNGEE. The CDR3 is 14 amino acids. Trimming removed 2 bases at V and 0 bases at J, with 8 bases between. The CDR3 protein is CASSVQGSNYGYTF. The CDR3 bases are TGTGCCAGCAGCGTTCAGGGTTCTAACTATGGCTACACCTTC.

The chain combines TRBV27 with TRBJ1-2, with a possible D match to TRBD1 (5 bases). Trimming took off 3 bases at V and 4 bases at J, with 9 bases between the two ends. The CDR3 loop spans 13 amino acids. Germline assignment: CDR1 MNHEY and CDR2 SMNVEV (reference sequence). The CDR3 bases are TGTGCCAGCAGTTTCGGGCAGGGCTATGGCTACACCTTC. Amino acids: CASSFGQGYGYTF.

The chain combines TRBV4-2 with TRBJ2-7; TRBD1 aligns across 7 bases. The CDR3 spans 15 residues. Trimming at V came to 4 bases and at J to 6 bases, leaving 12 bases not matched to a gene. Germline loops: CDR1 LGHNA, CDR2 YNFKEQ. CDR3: CASSLDRAGGIEQYF. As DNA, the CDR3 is TGTGCCAGCAGCCTAGATAGAGCAGGGGGAATCGAGCAGTACTTC.

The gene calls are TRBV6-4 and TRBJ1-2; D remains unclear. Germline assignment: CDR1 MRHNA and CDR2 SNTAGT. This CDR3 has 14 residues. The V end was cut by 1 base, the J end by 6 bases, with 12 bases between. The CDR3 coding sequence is TGTGCCAGCAGTGACTTTGCTGGAGGAGATGGCTACACCTTC. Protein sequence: CASSDFAGGDGYTF.

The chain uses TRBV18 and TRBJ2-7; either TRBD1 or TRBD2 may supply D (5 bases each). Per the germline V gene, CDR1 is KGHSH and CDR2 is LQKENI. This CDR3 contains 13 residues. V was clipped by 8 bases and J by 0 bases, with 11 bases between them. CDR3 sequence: CASAPGSSYEQYF. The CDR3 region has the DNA TGTGCCAGCGCCCCAGGGAGCTCCTACGAGCAGTACTTC.

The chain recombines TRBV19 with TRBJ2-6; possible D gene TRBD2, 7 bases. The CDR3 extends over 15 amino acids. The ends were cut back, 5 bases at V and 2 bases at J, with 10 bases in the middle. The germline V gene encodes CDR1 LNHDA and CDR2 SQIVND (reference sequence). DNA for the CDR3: TGTGCCAGTAGTCCGGGGGGCGCTGGGGCCAACGTCCTGACTTTC. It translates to CASSPGGAGANVLTF.

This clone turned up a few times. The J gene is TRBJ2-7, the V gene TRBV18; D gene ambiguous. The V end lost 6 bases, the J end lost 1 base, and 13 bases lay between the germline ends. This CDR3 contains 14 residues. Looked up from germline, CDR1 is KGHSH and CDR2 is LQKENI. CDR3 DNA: TGTGCCAGCTCGACCCTACCCGGTTCCTACGAGCAGTACTTC. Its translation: CASSTLPGSYEQYF. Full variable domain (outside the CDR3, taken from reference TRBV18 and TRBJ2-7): NAGVMQNPRHLVRRRGQEARLRCSPMKGHSHVYWYRQLPEEGLKFMVYLQKENIIDESGMPKERFSAEFPKEGPSILRIQQVVRGDSAAYFCASSTLPGSYEQYFGPGTRLTVT.

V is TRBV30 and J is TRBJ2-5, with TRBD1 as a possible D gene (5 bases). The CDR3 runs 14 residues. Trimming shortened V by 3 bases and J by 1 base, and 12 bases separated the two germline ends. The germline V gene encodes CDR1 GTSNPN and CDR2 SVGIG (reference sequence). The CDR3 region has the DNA TGTGCCTGGAGGGCACCAGGGTCCCAAGAGACCCAGTACTTC. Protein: CAWRAPGSQETQYF. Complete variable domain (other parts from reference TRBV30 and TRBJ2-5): SQTIHQWPATLVQPVGSPLSLECTVEGTSNPNLYWYRQAAGRGLQLLFYSVGIGQISSEVPQNLSASRPQDRQFILSSKKLLLSDSGFYLCAWRAPGSQETQYFGPGTRLLVL.

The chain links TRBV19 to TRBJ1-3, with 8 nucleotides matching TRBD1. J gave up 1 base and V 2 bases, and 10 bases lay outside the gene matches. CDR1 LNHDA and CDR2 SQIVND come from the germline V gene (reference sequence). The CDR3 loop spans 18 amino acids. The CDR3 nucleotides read TGTGCCAGTAGTATACTTCGGGACAGGACTATTTCTGGAAACACCATATATTTT. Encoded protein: CASSILRDRTISGNTIYF.

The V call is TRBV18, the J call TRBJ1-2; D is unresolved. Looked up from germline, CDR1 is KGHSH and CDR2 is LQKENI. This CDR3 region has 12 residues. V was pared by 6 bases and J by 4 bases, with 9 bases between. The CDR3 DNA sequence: TGTGCCAGCTCCGGAGACTCCTATGGCTACACCTTC. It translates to CASSGDSYGYTF.

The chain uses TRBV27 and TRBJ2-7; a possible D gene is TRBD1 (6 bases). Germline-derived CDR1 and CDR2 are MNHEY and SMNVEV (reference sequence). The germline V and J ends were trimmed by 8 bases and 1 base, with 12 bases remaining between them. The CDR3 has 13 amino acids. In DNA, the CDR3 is TGTGCCAGCGGCACACAGGGATCCTACGAGCAGTACTTC. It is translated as CASGTQGSYEQYF.

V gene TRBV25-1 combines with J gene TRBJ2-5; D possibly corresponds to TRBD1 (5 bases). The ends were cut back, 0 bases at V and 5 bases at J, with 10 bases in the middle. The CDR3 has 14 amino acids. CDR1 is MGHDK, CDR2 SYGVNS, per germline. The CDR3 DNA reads TGTGCCAGCAGTGAATACAGGGCGCGGGAGACCCAGTACTTC. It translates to CASSEYRARETQYF. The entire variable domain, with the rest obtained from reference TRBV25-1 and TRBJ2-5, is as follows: EADIYQTPRYLVIGTGKKITLECSQTMGHDKMYWYQQDPGMELHLIHYSYGVNSTEKGDLSSESTVSRIRTEHFPLTLESARPSHTSQYLCASSEYRARETQYFGPGTRLLVL.

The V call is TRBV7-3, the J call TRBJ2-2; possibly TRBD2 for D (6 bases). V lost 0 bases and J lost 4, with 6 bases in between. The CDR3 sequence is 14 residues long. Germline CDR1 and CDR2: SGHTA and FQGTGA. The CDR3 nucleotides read TGTGCCAGCAGCTTAACGACTAGCACCGGGGAGCTGTTTTTT. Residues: CASSLTTSTGELFF.

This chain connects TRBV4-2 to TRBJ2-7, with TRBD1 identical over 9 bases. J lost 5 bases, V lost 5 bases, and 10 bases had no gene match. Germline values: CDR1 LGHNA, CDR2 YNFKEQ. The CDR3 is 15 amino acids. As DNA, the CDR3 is TGTGCCAGCAGCTTGGTGGGGGACAGGGCGGACGAGCAGTACTTC. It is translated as CASSLVGDRADEQYF.